This T cell receptor beta chain was captured in a study of blood T cell repertoires in COVID-19. Study-level information: The origin of the acute and convalescent COVID-19 samples was the United States, Italy and Spain. Sample material is recorded as cDNA or gDNA derived from T cells, B-cell-depleted T cells, or PBMCs.

Original data processing: It was from reference gene primer amplification that nucleated cell counts were estimated. The method was immunoSEQ multiplex PCR; TCRdb's version includes in-frame clones alone and lacks a portion of them. V, J and clone size are those of that table, while D and trimming were read from the DNA. The sample has 160,000 or so clones, roughly 89% seen once. Sequencing was done on a sample of peripheral blood. This receptor was obtained from a woman aged 55-69 years who had recovered from COVID-19.

The CDR3 protein is CASSRTTGGEGYTF. In nucleotides, the CDR3 is TGTGCCAGTAGTCGGACTACAGGGGGCGAGGGCTACACCTTC. The chain combines TRBV19 with TRBJ1-2; 9 positions match TRBD1. This CDR3 comprises 14 residues. Germline CDR1 reads LNHDA; CDR2 reads SQIVND (reference sequence). Trimming at V came to 5 bases and at J to 8 bases, leaving 9 bases not matched to a gene. Drawing the rest from reference TRBV19 and TRBJ1-2, the complete variable domain is DGGITQSPKYLFRKEGQNVTLSCEQNLNHDAMYWYRQDPGQGLRLIYYSQIVNDFQKGDIAEGYSVSREKKESFPLTVTSAQKNPTAFYLCASSRTTGGEGYTFGSGTRLTVV.